Sequencing of this TCR beta chain was carried out in a study of vaccination and CD4 T cells after COVID-19. Turning to the study itself: Participants received two doses of either BNT162b2 or mRNA-1273 vaccine. Overlapping spike peptides served as the stimulus for the cells. These peptides came from SARS-CoV-2 and from the common cold coronaviruses HCoV-NL63, HCoV-OC43 and HCoV-229E.

Concerning this clonotype: Its antigen is not known.

Cultured CD4+ T cells had their DNA profiled by the Oncomine TCR Beta short-read assay. From the PCR reads, TCRdb called clonotypes with MiXCR, one entry per CDR3 protein. The sample carries 15,000 to 20,000 distinct CDR3 sequences, nearly 55% recorded once. Treatment noted: roughly ten-day PBMC culture with coronavirus spike peptide pools or control peptides (ViraFEST assay). First, ViraFEST expanded antigen-specific T cells with peptide pools, and next it sequenced the TCRs. General observations from the study: The study found median SARS-CoV-2-reactive clonotypes rising from roughly 19 to 38, not significantly.

The CDR3 contains 18 residues. Germline V gene data show CDR1 as SGHNT and CDR2 as YENEEA. V lost 3 bases, J lost 1 base, and 10 bases stayed unmatched. The rearrangement links TRBV11-3 to TRBJ2-2; 8 bases fit TRBD1. The receptor comes from a human donor who had recovered from COVID-19. The source was CD4+ T cells from blood, cultured in vitro, collected before SARS-CoV-2 vaccination. The CDR3 sequence: CASSFTFSGTGNTGELFF. CDR3 coding DNA: TGTGCCAGCAGCTTTACCTTTTCTGGGACAGGGAACACCGGGGAGCTGTTTTTT.